The clone carrying this TCR beta chain was recorded a few times. Its antigen is not known. The germline V gene has CDR1 GTSNPN and CDR2 SVGIG (reference sequence). Germline trimming cut 1 base from V and 7 bases from J; bases unmatched to any gene: 16. The CDR3 consists of 17 residues. The record originates from a study of T cells in localized non-small cell lung cancer. Assay: immunoSEQ multiplex PCR; the TCRdb copy retains only in-frame clones and omits some. The sample has 25,000 or so clones; roughly 87% are singletons. Study results and caveats: Within adjacent lung there appeared a median approximately 60 of the top 100 tumor clones.

The sample consisted of peripheral blood, taken before any cancer treatment. The receptor's source is a male donor at least 60 years old with stage I lung adenocarcinoma. The V and J genes are TRBV30 and TRBJ1-1, with TRBD1 matching 9 bases. The CDR3 loop reads CAWSGPDRGHSAIEAFF. The CDR3 DNA reads as TGTGCCTGGAGTGGGCCGGACAGGGGACATTCAGCAATTGAAGCTTTCTTT.